This TCR beta chain was recorded in a study of shared clonotypes between healthy human individuals. Notes on the study in general: Approximately 5.4% of naive CD4 clonotypes were common to several donors.

V shed 5 bases, J shed 4 bases, and the junction held 7 bases outside the gene matches. The CDR3 is 14 residues long. Per the germline V gene, CDR1 is MNHEY and CDR2 is SMNVEV (reference sequence). Sequenced by immunoSEQ multiplex PCR; TCRdb stores in-frame clones only, minus some. The table has about 1,900,000 clones, less than 95% seen once. In regard to this clone: The antigen is undetermined.

Terminally differentiated effector memory CD45RA+ cells were excluded from the naive CD8 cells, which were CD45RO-negative and positively selected for CCR7. All the donors were Caucasian adults who lived in Nashville, Tennessee. Sample: naive CD8+ T cells sorted from blood. V gene TRBV27 combines with J gene TRBJ2-7, with 8 bases lining up with TRBD2. The receptor was isolated from a man younger than 35 in good health. DNA of the CDR3: TGTGCCAGCAGTGTCAGCGGGAGTTTTTACGAGCAGTACTTC. Translation: CASSVSGSFYEQYF.